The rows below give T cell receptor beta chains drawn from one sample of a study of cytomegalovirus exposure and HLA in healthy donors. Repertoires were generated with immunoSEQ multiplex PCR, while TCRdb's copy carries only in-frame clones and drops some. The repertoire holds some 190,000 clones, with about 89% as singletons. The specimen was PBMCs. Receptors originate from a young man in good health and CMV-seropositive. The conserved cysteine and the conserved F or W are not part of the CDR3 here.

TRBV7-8,ASSLGTGSYGYT
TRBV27,ASSLSGNEQY
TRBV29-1,SVEEQAPGYT
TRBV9,ASSGRLAGGYNEQF
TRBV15,ATSYDRGSYEQY
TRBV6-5,ASSYSQTNYGYT
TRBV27,ASTTLRQGGFTEAF
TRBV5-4,ASSQGPFYEQY
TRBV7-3,ASSLRTTSNTEAF
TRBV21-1,ASSPPGTDGFGSPLH
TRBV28,ASSPQGSGNTIY
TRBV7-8,ASSAEYSYNEQF
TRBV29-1,SSAESVTTDTQY
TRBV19,ASSTGTGGGYT
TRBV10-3,AIRGDTGYQETQY